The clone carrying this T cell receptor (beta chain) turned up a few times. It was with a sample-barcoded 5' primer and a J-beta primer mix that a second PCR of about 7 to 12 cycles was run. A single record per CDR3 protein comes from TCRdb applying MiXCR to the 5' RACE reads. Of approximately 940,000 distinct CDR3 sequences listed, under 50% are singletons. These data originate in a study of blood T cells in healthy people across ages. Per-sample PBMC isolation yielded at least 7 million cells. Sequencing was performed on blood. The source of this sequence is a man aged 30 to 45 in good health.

For the CDR3, the DNA is TGTGCCAGCAGCTGGGGGACAGGGGGAAGCGAGCAGTACTTC. The encoded protein is CASSWGTGGSEQYF. V usage is TRBV13 and J usage is TRBJ2-5, with TRBD1 identical over 11 bases. The better agreement between TRBJ2-7 and the DNA end casts doubt on the J call. The germline gives CDR1 PRHDT, CDR2 FYEKMQ (reference sequence). This CDR3 has 14 amino acids.